This TCR beta chain was recorded in a study of blood T cell repertoires in COVID-19. Overall study: Acute and convalescent COVID-19 specimens originated in the United States, Italy and Spain. T cells, B-cell-depleted T cells, or PBMCs supplied cDNA or gDNA.

Original processing methods: Estimates of nucleated cell counts were drawn from the amplification of reference gene primers. Profiling relied on immunoSEQ multiplex PCR, and the TCRdb table lists in-frame clones only, not all of them. The DNA was the basis for D and trimming; V, J and clone size are from that table. The table shows about 170,000 clones, with more than 75% occurring only once. This CDR3 region has 15 residues. The V gene's germline CDR1 is MNHEY and CDR2 SMNVEV (reference sequence). After removal of 0 bases from V and 6 bases from J, the junction contained 6 bases not matched to a gene.

The sequence was collected from a man between 18 and 35 years old with COVID-19, enrolled during active disease. This chain links TRBV27 with TRBJ1-1; TRBD1 aligns across 8 bases. The material sequenced was peripheral blood. Here the CDR3 DNA reads TGTGCCAGCAGTTTATCAGGCAGGGGGCGGCCTGAAGCTTTCTTT. As protein: CASSLSGRGRPEAFF.